This entry concerns a single TCR beta chain. In the original workflow: Estimation of nucleated cell counts was performed using reference gene primer amplification. Assay: immunoSEQ multiplex PCR; the TCRdb copy retains only in-frame clones and omits some. V and J calls and clone size are those listed in that table; D and trimming were worked out from the DNA. The table shows some 180,000 clones, with approximately 80% occurring only once. The germline V gene has CDR1 SEHNR and CDR2 FQNEAQ (reference sequence). J lost 3 bases, V lost 4 bases, and 6 bases had no gene match. The CDR3 covers 15 residues. This specimen belongs to a study of blood T cell repertoires in COVID-19. Study background: The study drew acute and convalescent COVID-19 samples from the United States, Italy and Spain. PBMCs, B-cell-depleted T cells, or T cells were the source of the cDNA or gDNA that made up the material.

Followed longitudinally, the Seattle patients had been enrolled during active infection. This receptor was obtained from a woman aged 40 to 50 with COVID-19, enrolled during active disease. The material sequenced was peripheral blood. This chain uses TRBV7-9 with TRBJ1-1; 9 bases map to TRBD1. CDR3 loop: CASSSTQGAYTEAFF. The CDR3 nucleotides read TGTGCCAGCAGCTCGACACAGGGGGCATACACTGAAGCTTTCTTT. The complete variable domain, with remaining parts taken from reference TRBV7-9 and TRBJ1-1, reads DTGVSQNPRHKITKRGQNVTFRCDPISEHNRLYWYRQTLGQGPEFLTYFQNEAQLEKSRLLSDRFSAERPKGSFSTLEIQRTEQGDSAMYLCASSSTQGAYTEAFFGQGTRLTVV.